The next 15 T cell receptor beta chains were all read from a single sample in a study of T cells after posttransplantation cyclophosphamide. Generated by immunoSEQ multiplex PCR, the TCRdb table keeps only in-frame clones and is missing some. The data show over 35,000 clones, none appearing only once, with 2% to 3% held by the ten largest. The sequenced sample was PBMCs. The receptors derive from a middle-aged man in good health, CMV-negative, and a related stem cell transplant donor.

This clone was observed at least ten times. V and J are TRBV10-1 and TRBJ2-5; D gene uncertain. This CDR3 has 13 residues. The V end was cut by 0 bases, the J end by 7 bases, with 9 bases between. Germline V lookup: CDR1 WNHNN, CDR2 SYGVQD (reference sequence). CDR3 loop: CASSESGSGTQYF. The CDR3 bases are TGCGCCAGCAGTGAGTCTGGGTCAGGGACCCAGTACTTC.

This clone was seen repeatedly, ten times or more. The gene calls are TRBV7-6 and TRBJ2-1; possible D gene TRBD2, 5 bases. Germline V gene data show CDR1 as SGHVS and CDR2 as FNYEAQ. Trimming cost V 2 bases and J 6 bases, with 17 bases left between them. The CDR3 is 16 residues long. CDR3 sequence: CASSLSGNAGFNEQFF. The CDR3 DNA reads TGTGCCAGCAGCTTAAGCGGAAATGCTGGATTCAATGAGCAGTTCTTC.

The DNA for the CDR3 is TGTGCCACCAGCAGAGATGCTGTGACTAGCGCGGACTCCTACGAGCAGTACTTC. Translation gives CATSRDAVTSADSYEQYF. This chain connects TRBV15 to TRBJ2-5; the match to TRBD2 covers 8 bases. With the DNA end fitting TRBJ2-7 better, the J assignment may be wrong. The V gene's germline CDR1 is LNHNV and CDR2 YYDKDF (reference sequence). CDR3 length equals 18 residues.

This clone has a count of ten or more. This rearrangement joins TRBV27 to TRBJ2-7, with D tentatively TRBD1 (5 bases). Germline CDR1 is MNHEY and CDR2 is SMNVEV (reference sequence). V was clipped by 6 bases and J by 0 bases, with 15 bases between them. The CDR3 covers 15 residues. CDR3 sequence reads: CASRPGQGSSYEQYF. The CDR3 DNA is TGTGCCAGCAGACCCGGGCAGGGTAGCTCCTACGAGCAGTACTTC.

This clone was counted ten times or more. CDR3 sequence (DNA): TGTGCCAGCAGTTACTCGAGTGCAGGGGGGTCCTACGAGCAGTACTTC. This encodes CASSYSSAGGSYEQYF. The chain uses TRBV6-5 and TRBJ2-7, with D possibly matching TRBD1 (7 bases). CDR3 size: 16 residues. Trimming took off 0 bases at V and 1 base at J, with 13 bases between the two ends. Germline V gives CDR1 MNHEY, CDR2 SVGAGI.

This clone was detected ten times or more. The CDR3 sequence: CASSYSAGYSNQPQHF. CDR3 nucleotides: TGTGCCAGCAGTTACTCTGCGGGATATAGCAATCAGCCCCAGCATTTT. The V and J genes are TRBV6-5 and TRBJ1-5; D not certain. Germline assignment: CDR1 MNHEY and CDR2 SVGAGI. V lost 0 bases, J lost 0 bases, and 9 bases lay in between. The CDR3 sequence is 16 residues long.

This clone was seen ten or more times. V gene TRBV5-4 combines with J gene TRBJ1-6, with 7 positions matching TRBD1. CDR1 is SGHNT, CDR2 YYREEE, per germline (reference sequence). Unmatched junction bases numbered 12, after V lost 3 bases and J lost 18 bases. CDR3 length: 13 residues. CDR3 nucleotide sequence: TGTGCCAGCAGCTCTGGTGAAGGGACAGCGGACCACTTT. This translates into CASSSGEGTADHF. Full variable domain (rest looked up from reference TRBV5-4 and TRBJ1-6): ETGVTQSPTHLIKTRGQQVTLRCSSQSGHNTVSWYQQALGQGPQFIFQYYREEENGRGNFPPRFSGLQFPNYSSELNVNALELDDSALYLCASSSGEGTADHFGNGTRLTVT.

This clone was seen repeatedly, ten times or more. The CDR3 DNA reads as TGCGCCAGCAGAAGGAATTCAGGTTTGGCCGGGGAGCTGTTTTTT. Translation: CASRRNSGLAGELFF. This chain uses TRBV4-3 with TRBJ2-2; D remains unclear. From germline, CDR1 is LGHNA and CDR2 YSLEER. With 6 bases removed from V and 6 bases from J, the gap between germline ends came to 17 bases. This CDR3 is 15 amino acids long.

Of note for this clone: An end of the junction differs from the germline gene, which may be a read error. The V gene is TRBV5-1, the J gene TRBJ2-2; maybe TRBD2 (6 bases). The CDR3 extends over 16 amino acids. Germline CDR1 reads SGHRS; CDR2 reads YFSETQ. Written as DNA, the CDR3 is TGCGCCAGCAGCCAAGTCTCGAGAACGGACACCGGGGGGCTGTTTTTT. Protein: CASSQVSRTDTGGLFF.

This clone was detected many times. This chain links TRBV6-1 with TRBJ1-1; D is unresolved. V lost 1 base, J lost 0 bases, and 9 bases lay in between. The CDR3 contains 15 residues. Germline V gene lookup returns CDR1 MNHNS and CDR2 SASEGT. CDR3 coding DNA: TGTGCCAGCAGTGAAGAGACAAGTTTGAACACTGAAGCTTTCTTT. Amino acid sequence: CASSEETSLNTEAFF.

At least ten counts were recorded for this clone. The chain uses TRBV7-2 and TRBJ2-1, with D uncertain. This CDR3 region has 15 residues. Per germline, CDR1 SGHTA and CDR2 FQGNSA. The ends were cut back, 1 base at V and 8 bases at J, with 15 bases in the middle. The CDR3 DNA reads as TGTGCCAGCAGCTTAGGAGGCAGTACGGTCCATGAGCAGTTCTTC. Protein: CASSLGGSTVHEQFF. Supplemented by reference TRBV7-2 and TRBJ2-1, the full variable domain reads GAGVSQSPSNKVTEKGKDVELRCDPISGHTALYWYRQSLGQGLEFLIYFQGNSAPDKSGLPSDRFSAERTGGSVSTLTIQRTQQEDSAVYLCASSLGGSTVHEQFFGPGTRLTVL.

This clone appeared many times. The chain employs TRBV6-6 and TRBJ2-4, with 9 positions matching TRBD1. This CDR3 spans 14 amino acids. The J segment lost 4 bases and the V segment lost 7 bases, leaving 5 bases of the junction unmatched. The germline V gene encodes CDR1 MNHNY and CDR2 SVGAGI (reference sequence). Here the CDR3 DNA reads TGTGCCAGCACCACAGGGGGCTCGAAAAACATTCAGTACTTC. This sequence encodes CASTTGGSKNIQYF.

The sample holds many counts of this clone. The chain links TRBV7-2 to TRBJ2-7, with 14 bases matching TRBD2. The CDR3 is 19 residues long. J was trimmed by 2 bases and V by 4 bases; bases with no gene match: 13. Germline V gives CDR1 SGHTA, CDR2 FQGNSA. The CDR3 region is CASSSPGTSGGNNPYEQYF. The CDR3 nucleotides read TGTGCCAGCAGCTCCCCCGGGACTAGCGGGGGCAATAATCCCTACGAGCAGTACTTC. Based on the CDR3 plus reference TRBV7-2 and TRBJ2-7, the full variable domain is GAGVSQSPSNKVTEKGKDVELRCDPISGHTALYWYRQSLGQGLEFLIYFQGNSAPDKSGLPSDRFSAERTGGSVSTLTIQRTQQEDSAVYLCASSSPGTSGGNNPYEQYFGPGTRLTVT.

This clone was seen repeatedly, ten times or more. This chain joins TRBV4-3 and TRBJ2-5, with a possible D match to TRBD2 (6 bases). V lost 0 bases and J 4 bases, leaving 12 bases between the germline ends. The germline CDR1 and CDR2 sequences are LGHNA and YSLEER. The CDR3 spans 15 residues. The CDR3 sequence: CASSQEGGFRETQYF. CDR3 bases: TGCGCCAGCAGCCAAGAAGGAGGGTTTCGAGAGACCCAGTACTTC.

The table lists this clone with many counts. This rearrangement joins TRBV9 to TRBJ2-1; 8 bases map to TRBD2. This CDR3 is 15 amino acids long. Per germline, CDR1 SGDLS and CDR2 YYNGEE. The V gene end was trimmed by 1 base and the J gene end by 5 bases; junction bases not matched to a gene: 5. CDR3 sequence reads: CASSVLPTSDNEQFF. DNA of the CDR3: TGTGCCAGCAGCGTACTACCGACTAGCGACAATGAGCAGTTCTTC.